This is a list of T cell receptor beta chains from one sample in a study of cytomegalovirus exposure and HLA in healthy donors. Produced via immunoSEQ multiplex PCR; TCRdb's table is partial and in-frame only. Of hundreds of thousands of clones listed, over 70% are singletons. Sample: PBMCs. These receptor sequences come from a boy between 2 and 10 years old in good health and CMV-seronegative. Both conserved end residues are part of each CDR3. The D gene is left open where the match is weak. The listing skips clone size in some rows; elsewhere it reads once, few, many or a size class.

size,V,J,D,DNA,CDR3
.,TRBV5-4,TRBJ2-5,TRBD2,TGTGCCAGCAGCTCTAGCGGGGGGCAGTACCAAGAGACCCAGTACTTC,CASSSSGGQYQETQYF
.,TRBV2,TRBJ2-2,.,TGTGCCAGCAGTGTACAGGGCCGGGAGCTGTTTTTT,CASSVQGRELFF
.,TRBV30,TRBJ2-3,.,TGTGCCTGGAGGCCTACTCAGGGGCGCCCCACAGATACGCAGTATTTT,CAWRPTQGRPTDTQYF
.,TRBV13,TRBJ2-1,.,TGTGCCAGCAGCTCCGGGACTCAGACAGACAATGAGCAGTTCTTC,CASSSGTQTDNEQFF
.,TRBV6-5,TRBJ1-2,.,TGTGCCAGCAGTTACGGAGGGAGTGGCTACACCTTC,CASSYGGSGYTF
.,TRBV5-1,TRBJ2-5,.,TGCGCCAGCAGCTTGGGGACTGGCCCGGGGGAGACCCAGTACTTC,CASSLGTGPGETQYF
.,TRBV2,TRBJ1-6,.,TGTGCCAGCAGTGACAAGAGCTCCTATAATTCACCCCTCCACTTT,CASSDKSSYNSPLHF
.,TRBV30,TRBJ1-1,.,TGTGCCTGGAGGATCGGGACAGAAGCTTTCTTT,CAWRIGTEAFF
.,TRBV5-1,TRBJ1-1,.,TGCGCCAGCAGCTTTGAGGAACCCACTGAAGCTTTCTTT,CASSFEEPTEAFF
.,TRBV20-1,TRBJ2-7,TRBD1,TGCAGTGCTAGACCGGGACAGGTCCATACCTTC,CSARPGQVHTF
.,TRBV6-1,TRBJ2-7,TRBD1,TGTGCCAGCAGGCGAGCAGGGGGAGTTCCGGGCGAGCAGTACTTC,CASRRAGGVPGEQYF
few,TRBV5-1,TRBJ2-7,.,TGCGCCAGCAGCTTGGATCCAGGCAACGAGCAGTACTTC,CASSLDPGNEQYF
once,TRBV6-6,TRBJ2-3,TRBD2,TGTGCCAGCAGCCCCGCGGGGGAATACACAGATACGCAGTATTTT,CASSPAGEYTDTQYF
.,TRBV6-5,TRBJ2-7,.,TGTGCCAGCAGTTACCTTAGTTCAAACGAGCAGTACTTC,CASSYLSSNEQYF
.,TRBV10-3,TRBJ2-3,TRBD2,TGTGCCATCAGTCCGGGACTAGCGGGAGGAAAAGATACGCAGTATTTT,CAISPGLAGGKDTQYF
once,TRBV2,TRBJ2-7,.,TGTGCCAGCAGTGAAGCGTTGGTAGCGGCCTACGAGCAGTACTTC,CASSEALVAAYEQYF
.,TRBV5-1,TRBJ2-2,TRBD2,TGCGCCAGCAGCTTTCTGACTAGCGGGACTGCCGGGGAGCTGTTTTTT,CASSFLTSGTAGELFF
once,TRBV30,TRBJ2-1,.,TGTGCCTGGGATGGGGGCGGGAATGAGCAGTTCTTC,CAWDGGGNEQFF
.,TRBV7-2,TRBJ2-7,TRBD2,TGTGCCAGCAGCTTAGCGAGGGGGACTAGCGGGGGCCCGGTTGTCTACGAGCAGTACTTC,CASSLARGTSGGPVVYEQYF
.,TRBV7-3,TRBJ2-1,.,TGTGCCAGCAGCTTAACCAGCTCCTACAATGAGCAGTTCTTC,CASSLTSSYNEQFF
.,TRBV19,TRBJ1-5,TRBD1,TGTGCCAGTAGTATTTCAGGGGGCACGAATCAGCCCCAGCATTTT,CASSISGGTNQPQHF
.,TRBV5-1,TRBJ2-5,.,TGCGCCAGCAGCTTGGACAGCCAAGAGACCCAGTACTTC,CASSLDSQETQYF
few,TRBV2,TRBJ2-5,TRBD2,TGTGCCAGCAGTGAAGCGCTTCGACTAGCGGGTGACCGGGGGACCCAGTACTTC,CASSEALRLAGDRGTQYF
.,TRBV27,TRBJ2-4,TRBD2,TGTGCCAGCAGTTTTGGTGGGGAGGGGCGAGACATTCAGTACTTC,CASSFGGEGRDIQYF
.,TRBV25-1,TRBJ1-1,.,TGTGCCAGCAGTGCTGAAATTTCACAGGGCGCTGAAGCTTTCTTT,CASSAEISQGAEAFF
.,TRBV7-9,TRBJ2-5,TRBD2,TGTGCCAGCAGCTTTGGGCGGGGGAAAGAGACCCAGTACTTC,CASSFGRGKETQYF
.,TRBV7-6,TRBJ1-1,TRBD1,TGTGCCAGCAGTCCTTCTACAGGGGTTTGGACTGAAGCTTTCTTT,CASSPSTGVWTEAFF
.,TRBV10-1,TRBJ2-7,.,TGCGCCAGCAGTGATGGTTTTGATCTGGACTCAAGCTCCTACGAGCAGTACTTC,CASSDGFDLDSSSYEQYF
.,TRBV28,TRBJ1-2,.,TGTGCCAGCAGCCTTCGACTGGATGGCTACCCCTTC,CASSLRLDGYPF
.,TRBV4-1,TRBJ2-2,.,TGCGCCAGCAGACTAGCACCGAACACCGGGGAGCTGTTTTTT,CASRLAPNTGELFF
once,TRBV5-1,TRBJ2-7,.,TGCGCCAGCAACCTGGACAGTTCCTACGAGCAGTACTTC,CASNLDSSYEQYF
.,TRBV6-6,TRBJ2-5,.,TGTGCCAGCAGTTACTCGGCAGGGGACCAAGAGACCCAGTACTTC,CASSYSAGDQETQYF
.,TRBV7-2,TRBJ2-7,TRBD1,TGTGCCAGCAGCCGAAAGACAGGGGTGGACTTCTCCTACGAGCAGTACTTC,CASSRKTGVDFSYEQYF
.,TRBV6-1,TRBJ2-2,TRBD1,TGTGCCAGCAGTGAATACTTTCGGGACAGGTGGGACACCGGGGAGCTGTTTTTT,CASSEYFRDRWDTGELFF
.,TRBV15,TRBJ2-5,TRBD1,TGTGCCACCAGCAGAGCGACAGGGGGAGGGGAGACCCAGTACTTC,CATSRATGGGETQYF
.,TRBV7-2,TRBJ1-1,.,TGTGCCAGCAGCTTAGCATTCGCAGGGCCCACTGAAGCTTTCTTT,CASSLAFAGPTEAFF
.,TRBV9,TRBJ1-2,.,TGTGCCAGCAGCGTAGGGGCGCCTAACTATGGCTACACCTTC,CASSVGAPNYGYTF
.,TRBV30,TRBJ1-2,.,TGTGCCTGGAGCGGACAGTCTAGCTATGGCTACACCTTC,CAWSGQSSYGYTF
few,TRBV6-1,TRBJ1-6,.,TGTGCCAGCAGTGAATCCCGGGGATATAATTCACCCCTCCACTTT,CASSESRGYNSPLHF
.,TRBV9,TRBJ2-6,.,TGTGCCAGCAGCGTAGCTTATCGGGACTCTGGGGCCAACGTCCTGACTTTC,CASSVAYRDSGANVLTF
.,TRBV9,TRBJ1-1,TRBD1,TGTGCCAGCAGCGTAGGGACAGGGGGCGGACACAGCACTGAAGCTTTCTTT,CASSVGTGGGHSTEAFF
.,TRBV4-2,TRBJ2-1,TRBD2,TGTGCCAGCAGCCAAGGCGCCGCTAGCGGGGGCAACAATGAGCAGTTCTTC,CASSQGAASGGNNEQFF